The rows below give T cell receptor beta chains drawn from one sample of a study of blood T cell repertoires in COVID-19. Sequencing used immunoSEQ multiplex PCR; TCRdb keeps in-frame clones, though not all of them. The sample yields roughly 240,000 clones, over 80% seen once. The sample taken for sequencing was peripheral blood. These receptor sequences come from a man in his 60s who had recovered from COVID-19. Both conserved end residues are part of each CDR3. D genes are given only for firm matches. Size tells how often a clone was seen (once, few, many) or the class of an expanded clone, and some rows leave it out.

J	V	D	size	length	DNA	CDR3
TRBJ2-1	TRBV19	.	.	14	TGTGCCAGTAGTATGAGGACAGCGTACAATGAGCAGTTCTTC	CASSMRTAYNEQFF
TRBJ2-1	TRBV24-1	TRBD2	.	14	TGTGCCACCAGTGATGAGACCACTAGCGGTGAGCAGTTCTTC	CATSDETTSGEQFF
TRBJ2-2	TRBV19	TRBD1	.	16	TGTGCCAGTAGTGAGGCTGCAGGGGGTCGGACCGGGGAGCTGTTTTTT	CASSEAAGGRTGELFF
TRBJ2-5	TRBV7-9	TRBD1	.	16	TGTGCCAGCAGCTCTGCCGGGACAGGACTTAAGGAGACCCAGTACTTC	CASSSAGTGLKETQYF
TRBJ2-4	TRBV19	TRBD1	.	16	TGTGCCAGTAGTGTACAGGGGCAGGTCTCCAAAAACATTCAGTACTTC	CASSVQGQVSKNIQYF
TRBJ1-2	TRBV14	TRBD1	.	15	TGTGCCAGCAGCCAAGTGGGACAGGGGATCTATGGCTACACCTTC	CASSQVGQGIYGYTF
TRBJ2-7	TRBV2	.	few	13	TGTGCCAGCAGTTTGACAGTCTCCTACGAGCAGTACTTC	CASSLTVSYEQYF
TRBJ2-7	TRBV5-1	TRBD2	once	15	TGCGCCAGCAGCTCCGCCTCGCGGGAGACCTACGAGCAGTACTTC	CASSSASRETYEQYF
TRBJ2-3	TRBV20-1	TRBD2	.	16	TGCAGTGCTAGTTTGCTAGCGGTTACCCCCTGGGATACGCAGTATTTT	CSASLLAVTPWDTQYF
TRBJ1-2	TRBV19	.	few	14	TGTGCCAGTAGTAAACCCGGACAGACCTATGGCTACACCTTC	CASSKPGQTYGYTF
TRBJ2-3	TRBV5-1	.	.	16	TGCGCCAGCAGCTCTCTAATGACCGGGAGATCAGATACGCAGTATTTT	CASSSLMTGRSDTQYF
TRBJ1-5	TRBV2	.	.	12	TGTGCCAGCAACAGGGACAATCAGCCCCAGCATTTT	CASNRDNQPQHF
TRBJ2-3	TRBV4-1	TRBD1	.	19	TGCGCCAGCAGCCAAGACTGGACAGGGGGAGGTTCCACCGCAGATACGCAGTATTTT	CASSQDWTGGGSTADTQYF
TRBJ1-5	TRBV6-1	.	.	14	TGTGCCAGCAGTGAACGGGTCCGGAATCAGCCCCAGCATTTT	CASSERVRNQPQHF
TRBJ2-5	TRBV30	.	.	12	TGTGCCTGGAGTCCAGGACTTGAGACCCAGTACTTC	CAWSPGLETQYF
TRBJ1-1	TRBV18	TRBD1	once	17	TGTGCCAGCTCACCGGGACAGCGACCCAGTCTGAACACTGAAGCTTTCTTT	CASSPGQRPSLNTEAFF
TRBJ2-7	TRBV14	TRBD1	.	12	TGTGCCAGCAGCGGACAGGGGTGGGAGCAGTACTTC	CASSGQGWEQYF
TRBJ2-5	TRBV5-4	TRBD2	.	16	TGTGCCAGCAGCTTGGAGCTAGCGGGCAACCAAGAGACCCAGTACTTC	CASSLELAGNQETQYF
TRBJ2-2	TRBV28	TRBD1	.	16	TGTGCCAGCAGTTTATCGGGACAGGGGGACACCGGGGAGCTGTTTTTT	CASSLSGQGDTGELFF
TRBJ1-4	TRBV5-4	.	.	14	TGTGCCAGCAGCCCGGGAGGGAGGAATGAAAAACTGTTTTTT	CASSPGGRNEKLFF
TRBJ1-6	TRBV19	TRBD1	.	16	TGTGCCAGTACCCCCCAGGGGGGATTGACGGACTCACCCCTCCACTTT	CASTPQGGLTDSPLHF
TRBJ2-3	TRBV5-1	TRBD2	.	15	TGCGCCAGCAGCTTGCGGGGGGTACGCGCAGATACGCAGTATTTT	CASSLRGVRADTQYF
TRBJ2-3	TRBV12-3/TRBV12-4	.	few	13	TGTGCCAGCAGTTTCAGCGGGTCTAATACGCAGTATTTT	CASSFSGSNTQYF
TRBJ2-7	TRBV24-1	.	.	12	TGTGCCACCAGTGGGGACAACTACGAGCAGTACTTC	CATSGDNYEQYF
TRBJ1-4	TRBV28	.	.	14	TGTGCCAGCAGCTACGACCGGACTGGCGAAAAACTGTTTTTT	CASSYDRTGEKLFF
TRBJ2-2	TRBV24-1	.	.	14	TGTGCCACCAGTGACCTGCTACGGACCGGGGAGCTGTTTTTT	CATSDLLRTGELFF
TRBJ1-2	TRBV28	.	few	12	TGTGCCAGCCGCCCGGCTAACTATGGCTACACCTTC	CASRPANYGYTF
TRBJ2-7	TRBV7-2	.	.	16	TGTGCCAGCAGCTTAGGGCAGGGGAAACCCTCCTACGAGCAGTACTTC	CASSLGQGKPSYEQYF
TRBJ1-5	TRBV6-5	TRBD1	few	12	TGTGCCGGAGGGACAGGGCATCAGCCCCAGCATTTT	CAGGTGHQPQHF
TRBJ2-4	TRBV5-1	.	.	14	TGCGCCAGGGGCGTACGGCTAGCCAAAAACATTCAGTACTTC	CARGVRLAKNIQYF
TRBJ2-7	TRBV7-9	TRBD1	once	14	TGTGCCAGCAGCTCCGACAGGGGGGGGTACGAGCAGTACTTC	CASSSDRGGYEQYF
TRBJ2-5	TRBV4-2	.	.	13	TGTGCCAGCAGCCAAGGACACGGAGAGACCCAGTACTTC	CASSQGHGETQYF
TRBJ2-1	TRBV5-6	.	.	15	TGTGCCAGCAGCTTTCGAGGGAGCTCCTACAATGAGCAGTTCTTC	CASSFRGSSYNEQFF
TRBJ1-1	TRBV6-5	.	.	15	TGTGCCAGCAGATTTACTATCCAGGGCTACACTGAAGCTTTCTTT	CASRFTIQGYTEAFF
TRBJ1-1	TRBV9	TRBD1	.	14	TGTGCCAGCAGCGCGACGACAGGGGTCACTGAAGCTTTCTTT	CASSATTGVTEAFF
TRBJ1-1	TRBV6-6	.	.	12	TGTGCCAGCAGGTGGTCACAGGGTGAAGCTTTCTTT	CASRWSQGEAFF
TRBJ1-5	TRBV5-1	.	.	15	TGCGCCAGCAGCGTCACGTCGGGAGGAGGACAGCCCCAGCATTTT	CASSVTSGGGQPQHF
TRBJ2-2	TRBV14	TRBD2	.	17	TGTGCCAGCAGCCAAGATCTGGGGACTATAAACACCGGGGAGCTGTTTTTT	CASSQDLGTINTGELFF
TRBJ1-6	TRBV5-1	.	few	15	TGCGCCAGCAGCTTTGTACAGGGCGGAAATTCACCCCTCCACTTT	CASSFVQGGNSPLHF
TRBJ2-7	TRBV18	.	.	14	TGTGCCAGCTCACCACCACCGGGATCCCAAACGCAGTACTTC	CASSPPPGSQTQYF
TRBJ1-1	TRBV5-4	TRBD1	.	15	TGTGCCAGCAGCTTGACCGACAGGGCGAACACTGAAGCTTTCTTT	CASSLTDRANTEAFF
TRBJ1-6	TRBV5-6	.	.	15	TGTGCCAGCAGCTTGTATCCAGGTGGTAATTCACCCCTCCACTTT	CASSLYPGGNSPLHF
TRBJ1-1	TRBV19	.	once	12	TGTGCCAGTAGTGGCAGAAACACTGAAGCTTTCTTT	CASSGRNTEAFF
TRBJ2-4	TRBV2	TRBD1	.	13	TGTGCCAGCTGGGGACAGGGGGTAAACATTCAGTACTTC	CASWGQGVNIQYF